A selection of T cell receptor beta chains follows, all from one sample in a study of response to subunit inactivated influenza vaccine. MiXCR, applied by TCRdb to the RT-PCR reads, yields one record per CDR3 protein. The sample lists fewer than 350,000 distinct CDR3 sequences, about a fifth occurring once. This sample comprised PBMCs from blood, obtained 21 months after vaccination. These receptors were collected from a man between 50 and 69 years old who received an inactivated influenza vaccine. Both conserved end residues are part of each CDR3. Fields, in order: clone size, V gene, CDR3 length, J gene, D gene, CDR3 DNA, CDR3 protein. D genes are given only for firm matches. Size values are once, few and many counts, or a class for expanded clones, and some rows have none.

clone_size: -
v_call: TRBV5-1
cdr3_length: 16
j_call: TRBJ1-2
d_call: -
cdr3_nt: TGCGCCAGCAGCTTGGAAACCGGGGGCAAGGGCTATGGCTACACCTTC
cdr3_aa: CASSLETGGKGYGYTF

clone_size: -
v_call: TRBV7-6
cdr3_length: 17
j_call: TRBJ2-2
d_call: TRBD2
cdr3_nt: TGTGCCAGCAGCTTACTGGGGACTAACGAGAACACCGGGGAGCTGTTTTTT
cdr3_aa: CASSLLGTNENTGELFF

clone_size: -
v_call: TRBV12-3/TRBV12-4
cdr3_length: 14
j_call: TRBJ1-5
d_call: TRBD1
cdr3_nt: TGTGCCAGCGGACAGGGGTCGCGCAATCAGCCCCGGCATTTT
cdr3_aa: CASGQGSRNQPRHF

clone_size: many
v_call: TRBV4-1
cdr3_length: 14
j_call: TRBJ1-1
d_call: -
cdr3_nt: TGCGCCAGCAGCTACAGGGAGAGAGTGCCTGAAGCTTTCTTT
cdr3_aa: CASSYRERVPEAFF

clone_size: -
v_call: TRBV5-1
cdr3_length: 15
j_call: TRBJ2-7
d_call: -
cdr3_nt: TGCGCCAGCAGCTTGCGGGGACTCAGGGGATACGAGCAGTACTTC
cdr3_aa: CASSLRGLRGYEQYF

clone_size: few
v_call: TRBV3-1
cdr3_length: 15
j_call: TRBJ1-2
d_call: -
cdr3_nt: TGTGCCAGCAGCCCCCTAAGCGGAGGGAACTATGGCTACACCTTC
cdr3_aa: CASSPLSGGNYGYTF

clone_size: -
v_call: TRBV6-1
cdr3_length: 16
j_call: TRBJ1-2
d_call: -
cdr3_nt: TGTGCCAGCAGTGAAACCGGGACCCCGTTCCCCTATGGCTACACCTTC
cdr3_aa: CASSETGTPFPYGYTF

clone_size: -
v_call: TRBV2
cdr3_length: 14
j_call: TRBJ1-2
d_call: TRBD1
cdr3_nt: TGTGCCTCCCCCGACAGGGGTGATCGGTATGGCTACACCTTC
cdr3_aa: CASPDRGDRYGYTF

clone_size: many
v_call: TRBV4-3
cdr3_length: 15
j_call: TRBJ1-5
d_call: -
cdr3_nt: TGCGCCAGCAGCCAAGATTGGAGGGGTAATCAGCCCCAGCATTTT
cdr3_aa: CASSQDWRGNQPQHF

clone_size: many
v_call: TRBV20-1
cdr3_length: 13
j_call: TRBJ1-2
d_call: -
cdr3_nt: TGCAGTGCTAGAGGGCAGGGGTTGGCTGGCTACACCTTC
cdr3_aa: CSARGQGLAGYTF

clone_size: many
v_call: TRBV9
cdr3_length: 14
j_call: TRBJ1-6
d_call: -
cdr3_nt: TGTGCCAGCAGCGCCGGTCCGAGTAATTCACCCCTCCACTTT
cdr3_aa: CASSAGPSNSPLHF

clone_size: few
v_call: TRBV7-8
cdr3_length: 13
j_call: TRBJ1-4
d_call: -
cdr3_nt: TGTGCCAGCAGCCCCATGGGGGCGGAAAAACTGTTTTTT
cdr3_aa: CASSPMGAEKLFF

clone_size: few
v_call: TRBV7-9
cdr3_length: 15
j_call: TRBJ2-1
d_call: TRBD2
cdr3_nt: TGTGCCAGCAGCCCCGGGACTAGCGACTACAATGAGCAGTTCTTC
cdr3_aa: CASSPGTSDYNEQFF

clone_size: -
v_call: TRBV28
cdr3_length: 13
j_call: TRBJ2-7
d_call: -
cdr3_nt: TGTGCCAGCACACAGCAGCAGTCCTACGAGCAGTACTTC
cdr3_aa: CASTQQQSYEQYF

clone_size: -
v_call: TRBV15
cdr3_length: 15
j_call: TRBJ1-5
d_call: -
cdr3_nt: TGTGCCACCAGCAGAGATCAGGGACCTTATCAGCCCCAGCATTTT
cdr3_aa: CATSRDQGPYQPQHF

clone_size: -
v_call: TRBV20-1
cdr3_length: 15
j_call: TRBJ1-5
d_call: -
cdr3_nt: TGCAGTGCTAGACCCGGGTCTGGGGGCAATCAGCCCCAGCATTTT
cdr3_aa: CSARPGSGGNQPQHF

clone_size: -
v_call: TRBV29-1
cdr3_length: 14
j_call: TRBJ2-1
d_call: TRBD2
cdr3_nt: TGCAGCGTTGAACCACTAGCGGGGGACAATGAGCAGTTCTTC
cdr3_aa: CSVEPLAGDNEQFF

clone_size: -
v_call: TRBV7-8
cdr3_length: 15
j_call: TRBJ2-6
d_call: -
cdr3_nt: TGTGCCAGCAGCCGAGCAGTCTCTGGGGCCAACGTCCTGACTTTC
cdr3_aa: CASSRAVSGANVLTF

clone_size: few
v_call: TRBV19
cdr3_length: 16
j_call: TRBJ1-2
d_call: -
cdr3_nt: TGTGCCAGTAGTATGCGGGCAGGGGACGCGGTACCTGGCTACACCTTC
cdr3_aa: CASSMRAGDAVPGYTF

clone_size: -
v_call: TRBV3-1
cdr3_length: 16
j_call: TRBJ2-5
d_call: TRBD2
cdr3_nt: TGTGCCAGCAGCAAGCGACTAGCGGGGGACCAAGAGACCCAGTACTTC
cdr3_aa: CASSKRLAGDQETQYF

clone_size: few
v_call: TRBV29-1
cdr3_length: 13
j_call: TRBJ2-1
d_call: TRBD2
cdr3_nt: TGCAGCGTTGTTAGCGGGGGGGACAATGAGCAGTTCTTC
cdr3_aa: CSVVSGGDNEQFF

clone_size: -
v_call: TRBV6-1
cdr3_length: 14
j_call: TRBJ1-3
d_call: -
cdr3_nt: TGTGCCAGCAGTCCCGGGACAAAAGGAAACACCATATATTTT
cdr3_aa: CASSPGTKGNTIYF

clone_size: -
v_call: TRBV5-5
cdr3_length: 14
j_call: TRBJ2-5
d_call: -
cdr3_nt: TGTGCCAGCAGCGCCGGGGGTCACCAAGAGACCCAGTACTTC
cdr3_aa: CASSAGGHQETQYF

clone_size: many
v_call: TRBV4-1
cdr3_length: 15
j_call: TRBJ1-2
d_call: -
cdr3_nt: TGCGCCAGCAGCCTCGGGCAAGCAGAGGTCTATGGCTACACCTTC
cdr3_aa: CASSLGQAEVYGYTF

clone_size: few
v_call: TRBV7-2
cdr3_length: 13
j_call: TRBJ2-5
d_call: -
cdr3_nt: TGTGCCAGCAGCTTCGGACCTCTGCAGACCCAGTACTTC
cdr3_aa: CASSFGPLQTQYF

clone_size: -
v_call: TRBV28
cdr3_length: 15
j_call: TRBJ1-3
d_call: TRBD1
cdr3_nt: TGTGCCAGCAGTCCAGGGGGCGCCGCTGGAAACACCATATATTTT
cdr3_aa: CASSPGGAAGNTIYF

clone_size: -
v_call: TRBV7-9
cdr3_length: 14
j_call: TRBJ1-4
d_call: -
cdr3_nt: TGTGCCAGCAGCTTAGCTACAGGGTACGAAAAACTGTTTTTT
cdr3_aa: CASSLATGYEKLFF

clone_size: -
v_call: TRBV9
cdr3_length: 15
j_call: TRBJ2-1
d_call: TRBD1
cdr3_nt: TGTGCCAGCAGCGCTCCGGGACAGGGGGTCAATGAGCAGTTCTTC
cdr3_aa: CASSAPGQGVNEQFF

clone_size: few
v_call: TRBV5-6
cdr3_length: 15
j_call: TRBJ2-1
d_call: -
cdr3_nt: TGTGCCAGCAGCTTGGTGGCGGATACCTACAATGAGCAGTTCTTC
cdr3_aa: CASSLVADTYNEQFF

clone_size: few
v_call: TRBV7-9
cdr3_length: 14
j_call: TRBJ1-2
d_call: -
cdr3_nt: TGTGCCAGCAGCCGCGCCGCGCTAAACTATGGCTACACCTTC
cdr3_aa: CASSRAALNYGYTF

clone_size: few
v_call: TRBV12-3/TRBV12-4
cdr3_length: 13
j_call: TRBJ1-5
d_call: -
cdr3_nt: TGTGCCACCCGGATAGGGACCGTGGGGCCCCAGCATTTT
cdr3_aa: CATRIGTVGPQHF

clone_size: -
v_call: TRBV18
cdr3_length: 14
j_call: TRBJ2-5
d_call: -
cdr3_nt: TGTGCCAGCTCACTGGACGGACGGCAAGAGACCCAGTACTTC
cdr3_aa: CASSLDGRQETQYF

clone_size: -
v_call: TRBV5-5
cdr3_length: 14
j_call: TRBJ2-3
d_call: -
cdr3_nt: TGTGCCAGCAGCTTGCCAGGTTCCACAGATACGCAGTATTTT
cdr3_aa: CASSLPGSTDTQYF

clone_size: -
v_call: TRBV10-1
cdr3_length: 13
j_call: TRBJ2-5
d_call: TRBD2
cdr3_nt: TGCGCCAGCAGTGGAGCGGGGCTTGAGACCCAGTACTTC
cdr3_aa: CASSGAGLETQYF

clone_size: few
v_call: TRBV12-3/TRBV12-4
cdr3_length: 14
j_call: TRBJ1-1
d_call: -
cdr3_nt: TGTGCCAGCAGCCCGGGACACCAGAACACTGAAGCTTTCTTT
cdr3_aa: CASSPGHQNTEAFF

clone_size: many
v_call: TRBV5-1
cdr3_length: 14
j_call: TRBJ2-7
d_call: TRBD2
cdr3_nt: TGTGCCAGCAGCCCCGGGACTAGCGGCTACGAGCAGTACTTC
cdr3_aa: CASSPGTSGYEQYF

clone_size: -
v_call: TRBV29-1
cdr3_length: 13
j_call: TRBJ1-1
d_call: -
cdr3_nt: TGCAGCGTTGAAAGGGAATATGGCACTGAAGCTTTCTTT
cdr3_aa: CSVEREYGTEAFF

clone_size: few
v_call: TRBV28
cdr3_length: 15
j_call: TRBJ1-3
d_call: -
cdr3_nt: TGTGCCAGCTACAACAGCGCCTACTCTGGAAACACCATATATTTT
cdr3_aa: CASYNSAYSGNTIYF

clone_size: few
v_call: TRBV12-3/TRBV12-4
cdr3_length: 15
j_call: TRBJ2-7
d_call: TRBD2
cdr3_nt: TGTGCCAGCAGGCTAGCGGGAGGGCCCACCTACGAGCAGTACTTC
cdr3_aa: CASRLAGGPTYEQYF

clone_size: few
v_call: TRBV19
cdr3_length: 13
j_call: TRBJ2-6
d_call: -
cdr3_nt: TGTGCCAGTAGTCCACAGGGGGCCAACGTCCTGACTTTC
cdr3_aa: CASSPQGANVLTF

clone_size: -
v_call: TRBV2
cdr3_length: 14
j_call: TRBJ1-4
d_call: -
cdr3_nt: TGTGCCAGCAGGTCCGGGTCATCGCGGGAAAAACTGTTTTTT
cdr3_aa: CASRSGSSREKLFF

clone_size: few
v_call: TRBV9
cdr3_length: 15
j_call: TRBJ1-6
d_call: -
cdr3_nt: TGTGCCAGCAGCGTAGGGGGGGGTGGGAATTCACCCCTCCACTTT
cdr3_aa: CASSVGGGGNSPLHF

clone_size: few
v_call: TRBV4-1
cdr3_length: 13
j_call: TRBJ2-2
d_call: -
cdr3_nt: TGCGCCAGCAGCCAAGTAATAACCGGGGAGCTGTTTTTT
cdr3_aa: CASSQVITGELFF

clone_size: -
v_call: TRBV28
cdr3_length: 19
j_call: TRBJ1-3
d_call: -
cdr3_nt: TGTGCCAGCAGCGCAGACCATACCCCTCGACAGAGCTCTGGAAACACCATATATTTT
cdr3_aa: CASSADHTPRQSSGNTIYF

clone_size: few
v_call: TRBV5-1
cdr3_length: 16
j_call: TRBJ1-4
d_call: -
cdr3_nt: TGCGCCAGCAGCCGATTTCCCCCTGCAACTAATGAAAAACTGTTTTTT
cdr3_aa: CASSRFPPATNEKLFF